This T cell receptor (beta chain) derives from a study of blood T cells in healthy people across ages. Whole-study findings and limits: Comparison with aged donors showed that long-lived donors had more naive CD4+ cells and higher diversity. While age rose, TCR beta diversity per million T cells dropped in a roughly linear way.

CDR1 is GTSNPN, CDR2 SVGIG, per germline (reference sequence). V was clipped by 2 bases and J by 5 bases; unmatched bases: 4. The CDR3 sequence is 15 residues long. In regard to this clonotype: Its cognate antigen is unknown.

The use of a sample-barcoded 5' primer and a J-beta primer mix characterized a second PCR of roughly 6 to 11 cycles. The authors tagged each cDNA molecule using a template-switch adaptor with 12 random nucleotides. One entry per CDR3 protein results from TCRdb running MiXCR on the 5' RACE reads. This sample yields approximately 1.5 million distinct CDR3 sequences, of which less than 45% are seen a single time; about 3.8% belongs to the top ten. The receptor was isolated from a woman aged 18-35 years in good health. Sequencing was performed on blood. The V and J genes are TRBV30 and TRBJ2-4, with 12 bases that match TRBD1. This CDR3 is CAWSPGTGGENIQYF. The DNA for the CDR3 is TGTGCCTGGAGTCCTGGGACAGGGGGCGAAAACATTCAGTACTTC.